The entry that follows covers one T cell receptor (beta chain) sequence. This sample is drawn from a study of blood T cell repertoires in COVID-19. The overall study: COVID-19 samples from acute and convalescent phases originated in the United States, Italy and Spain.

Data came from immunoSEQ multiplex PCR; TCRdb stores just in-frame clones and leaves some out. The repertoire has roughly 570,000 clones, 85% to 90% of them found once; the top ten carry less than 9.5%. The CDR3 runs to 14 residues. Germline lookup yields CDR1 LGHDT and CDR2 YNNKEL (reference sequence). With 3 bases removed from V and 8 bases from J, the gap between germline ends came to 16 bases. The sequence came from a woman in her forties or fifties with COVID-19, enrolled during active disease. The rearrangement joins TRBV3-1 (or the pseudogene TRBV3-2) to TRBJ1-2, with D perhaps matching TRBD1 (6 bases). The material sequenced was peripheral blood. The CDR3 sequence: CASSQGAVKGGYTF. The CDR3 DNA reads as TGTGCCAGCAGCCAGGGGGCCGTTAAAGGCGGCTACACCTTC.